This TCR beta chain was identified in a study of early T cells in non-severe SARS-CoV-2 infection. The wider study: The sequenced material was bulk RNA from unsorted whole blood, and its chains were unpaired.

This clonotype was counted many times. V was pared by 2 bases and J by 2 bases, with 9 bases between. Germline V gene lookup returns CDR1 SGHTA and CDR2 FQGNSA. The CDR3 covers 14 residues. In the library, individual cDNA molecules carried attached unique molecular identifiers. TCRdb itself ran the 5' RACE reads through MiXCR, one entry per CDR3 protein. The table includes about 80,000 distinct CDR3 sequences, 5% to 6.5% detected once. The V call is TRBV7-2, the J call TRBJ1-2, with D maybe TRBD1 (6 bases). The clonotype was recovered from an adult who was a healthcare worker with PCR-confirmed SARS-CoV-2 infection or an uninfected control (not recorded which). Sequencing was performed on whole blood. This CDR3 reads CASSLNRANYGYTF. The CDR3 DNA sequence: TGTGCCAGCAGCTTAAACAGGGCGAACTATGGCTACACCTTC.